Listed here are 20 T cell receptor beta chains from one sample, sequenced in a study of shared clonotypes between healthy human individuals. Terminally differentiated effector memory CD45RA+ cells were excluded by CCR7 positive selection of CD45RO-negative cells. This table comes from immunoSEQ multiplex PCR, and its TCRdb copy is limited to in-frame clones, with some not included. The data hold about 2 million clones, with about 95% observed a single time. The sample taken for sequencing was naive CD8+ T cells sorted from blood. The receptors derive from a man between 18 and 29 years old in good health.

The genes are TRBV6-6 and TRBJ1-6; 9 bases align to TRBD1. After removal of 4 bases from V and 8 bases from J, the junction contained 6 bases not matched to a gene. Germline lookup yields CDR1 MNHNY and CDR2 SVGAGI (reference sequence). The CDR3 covers 15 residues. The CDR3 region is CASSSGQGYYSPLHF. The CDR3 region has the DNA TGTGCCAGCAGTTCCGGACAGGGGTATTATTCACCCCTCCACTTT.

The V gene is TRBV19, the J gene TRBJ2-7, with a possible D match to TRBD1 (6 bases). V was cut by 8 bases and J by 2 bases, with 16 bases left in between. This CDR3 is built from 14 residues. Per germline, CDR1 LNHDA and CDR2 SQIVND (reference sequence). The CDR3 spells CASSYRVQAYEQYF. CDR3 DNA: TGTGCCAGTTCGTACAGGGTACAGGCCTACGAGCAGTACTTC.

This rearrangement joins TRBV4-3 to TRBJ1-2; 7 bases agree with TRBD1. Germline lookup yields CDR1 LGHNA and CDR2 YSLEER. The CDR3 loop spans 16 amino acids. The J segment lost 2 bases and the V segment lost 1 base, leaving 7 bases of the junction unmatched. CDR3 DNA: TGCGCCAGCAGCCAAGGCCCAGGGGGGTCGAACTATGGCTACACCTTC. Its translation is CASSQGPGGSNYGYTF.

The chain has TRBV28 and TRBJ2-7, with 7 bases aligning to TRBD2. Germline CDR1 is MDHEN and CDR2 is SYDVKM. The CDR3 length is 16 residues. V dropped 5 bases and J dropped 2; count of bases not matched to a gene: 12. CDR3 nucleotide sequence: TGTGCCAGCAGTACCTCATCTAGCGGTTTCGCCTACGAGCAGTACTTC. Translation: CASSTSSSGFAYEQYF.

The chain couples TRBV7-9 to TRBJ2-2; the D is unclear. CDR1 and CDR2 (germline): SEHNR, FQNEAQ (reference sequence). The CDR3 sequence is 15 residues long. Trimming took 5 bases from V and 7 from J, leaving 17 bases between them. The CDR3 region has the DNA TGTGCCAGCAGCCCCCCTGGCGTCAGCAGCGGGGAGCTGTTTTTT. Residues: CASSPPGVSSGELFF.

The chain recombines TRBV7-2 with TRBJ2-7, with D perhaps being TRBD1 or TRBD2 (5 bases each). V lost 8 bases to trimming and J lost 0 bases, with 11 bases between them. Looked up from germline, CDR1 is SGHTA and CDR2 is FQGNSA. This CDR3 spans 13 amino acids. Here the CDR3 reads CASSEGLSYEQYF. The CDR3 coding sequence is TGTGCCAGCTCTGAGGGGCTCTCCTACGAGCAGTACTTC.

This clone was seen once. This chain joins TRBV11-2 and TRBJ2-5, with TRBD2 identical over 12 bases. The CDR3 loop spans 15 amino acids. After removal of 5 bases from V and 5 bases from J, the junction contained 6 bases not matched to a gene. The germline V gene has CDR1 SGHAT and CDR2 FQNNGV. CDR3 region: CASSRGLAGFETQYF. The CDR3 nucleotides read TGTGCCAGCAGCCGCGGACTAGCGGGGTTCGAGACCCAGTACTTC.

The rearrangement joins TRBV9 to TRBJ1-2; 9 bases agree with TRBD1. V lost 4 bases, J lost 5 bases, and 6 bases stayed unmatched. The CDR3 has 14 amino acids. Germline CDR1 reads SGDLS; CDR2 reads YYNGEE. In nucleotides, the CDR3 is TGTGCCAGCAGCACCCCCGGGACAGGGTATGGCTACACCTTC. Translation: CASSTPGTGYGYTF.

Notes on this clone: The sample holds other DNA sequences that translate to the same CDR3. V and J are TRBV25-1 and TRBJ2-5; D call uncertain. The assigned J gene may be wrong: the sequence end matches TRBJ2-7 better. The CDR3 loop spans 11 amino acids. Germline V gives CDR1 MGHDK, CDR2 SYGVNS. In DNA form, the CDR3 reads TGTGCCAGCAGTGAAGCCTACGAGCAGTACTTC. Translating gives CASSEAYEQYF.

The V gene is TRBV4-1, the J gene TRBJ1-5, with 7 bases identical to TRBD1. The CDR3 is made up of 15 amino acids. Germline trimming cut 2 bases from V and 3 bases from J; bases unmatched to any gene: 4. Germline values: CDR1 MGHRA, CDR2 YSYEKL. The CDR3 region is CASSQTDRDNQPQHF. CDR3 bases: TGCGCCAGCAGCCAAACCGACAGGGACAATCAGCCCCAGCATTTT.

The rearrangement joins TRBV19 to TRBJ2-7; the match to TRBD2 covers 8 bases. With 6 bases clipped from V and 4 bases from J, the junction kept 8 bases outside the gene matches. This CDR3 comprises 14 residues. From germline, CDR1 is LNHDA and CDR2 SQIVND (reference sequence). CDR3 loop: CASSPLREGYEQYF. CDR3 coding DNA: TGTGCCAGTAGCCCACTTCGGGAGGGATACGAGCAGTACTTC.

This clone is a singleton in its sample. This chain uses TRBV9 with TRBJ2-7, with 8 bases identical to TRBD1. Germline CDR1 and CDR2: SGDLS and YYNGEE. The ends lost 4 bases at V and 6 bases at J; junction bases unmatched: 15. The CDR3 extends over 16 amino acids. This CDR3 is CASSPQSGTGGAEQYF. The CDR3 coding sequence is TGTGCCAGCAGCCCCCAAAGTGGGACAGGCGGCGCCGAGCAGTACTTC.

The chain recombines TRBV10-3 with TRBJ2-6; D possibly uses TRBD1 or TRBD2 (6 bases each). Germline CDR1 and CDR2: ENHRY and SYGVKD. The CDR3 loop spans 16 amino acids. The V end was cut by 0 bases, the J end by 4 bases, with 10 bases between. CDR3 sequence reads: CAISESGGLGANVLTF. CDR3 DNA sequence: TGTGCCATCAGTGAGTCTGGGGGGCTAGGGGCCAACGTCCTGACTTTC.

V gene TRBV28 combines with J gene TRBJ2-5; the match to TRBD2 covers 9 bases. Trimming took 3 bases from V and 1 from J; bases not matched to a gene: 3. The CDR3 consists of 15 residues. Germline CDR1 is MDHEN and CDR2 is SYDVKM. CDR3 amino acids: CASSFGSGGQETQYF. CDR3 coding DNA: TGTGCCAGCAGTTTTGGTAGCGGGGGCCAAGAGACCCAGTACTTC.

The rearrangement uses TRBV9 and TRBJ2-1; the match to TRBD2 covers 14 bases. Germline V gene sequence: CDR1 SGDLS, CDR2 YYNGEE. The V and J ends lost 4 bases and 8 bases, in that order; junction bases with no gene match: 11. The CDR3 sequence is 17 residues long. The CDR3 protein is CASSSGTSGGIVDEQFF. CDR3 bases: TGTGCCAGCAGCTCAGGGACTAGCGGGGGAATTGTGGATGAGCAGTTCTTC.

V usage is TRBV19 and J usage is TRBJ1-2, with TRBD1 identical over 8 bases. V shed 7 bases, J shed 6 bases, and the junction held 4 bases outside the gene matches. The CDR3 runs to 12 residues. Germline assignment: CDR1 LNHDA and CDR2 SQIVND (reference sequence). The CDR3 nucleotides are TGTGCCAGTACCACAGGGGGGGATGGCTACACCTTC. Translated: CASTTGGDGYTF. Full variable domain (outside the CDR3, taken from reference TRBV19 and TRBJ1-2): DGGITQSPKYLFRKEGQNVTLSCEQNLNHDAMYWYRQDPGQGLRLIYYSQIVNDFQKGDIAEGYSVSREKKESFPLTVTSAQKNPTAFYLCASTTGGDGYTFGSGTRLTVV.

The rearrangement uses TRBV7-9 and TRBJ2-7; unclear D gene. The CDR3 is 12 amino acids. Per the germline V gene, CDR1 is SEHNR and CDR2 is FQNEAQ (reference sequence). V lost 6 bases, J lost 1 base, and 7 bases lay in between. In DNA, the CDR3 is TGTGCCAGCAGTGGAGAATCCTACGAGCAGTACTTC. It is translated as CASSGESYEQYF. Full variable domain (missing parts from reference TRBV7-9 and TRBJ2-7): DTGVSQNPRHKITKRGQNVTFRCDPISEHNRLYWYRQTLGQGPEFLTYFQNEAQLEKSRLLSDRFSAERPKGSFSTLEIQRTEQGDSAMYLCASSGESYEQYFGPGTRLTVT.

The chain is built from TRBV27 and TRBJ2-5; 11 nucleotides match TRBD2. Germline V gene sequence: CDR1 MNHEY, CDR2 SMNVEV (reference sequence). This CDR3 region has 15 residues. After removal of 4 bases from V and 3 bases from J, the junction contained 4 bases not matched to a gene. CDR3 region: CASSSLAGGEETQYF. Here the CDR3 DNA reads TGTGCCAGCAGTTCTTTAGCGGGAGGGGAAGAGACCCAGTACTTC.

The chain employs TRBV28 and TRBJ2-7; D not certain. The CDR3 has 11 amino acids. V gave up 7 bases and J gave up 2 bases, with 6 bases separating them. Germline-derived CDR1 and CDR2 are MDHEN and SYDVKM. In nucleotides, the CDR3 is TGTGCCAGCACGAGAGCCTACGAGCAGTACTTC. The encoded protein is CASTRAYEQYF.

The chain links TRBV7-9 to TRBJ2-2, with TRBD2 matching 9 bases. From germline, CDR1 is SEHNR and CDR2 FQNEAQ (reference sequence). This CDR3 has 16 residues. The V gene end was trimmed by 1 base and the J gene end by 3 bases; junction bases not matched to a gene: 3. CDR3 nucleotides: TGTGCCAGCAGCTTAGAGGGACTAGCTTACACCGGGGAGCTGTTTTTT. Translating gives CASSLEGLAYTGELFF.